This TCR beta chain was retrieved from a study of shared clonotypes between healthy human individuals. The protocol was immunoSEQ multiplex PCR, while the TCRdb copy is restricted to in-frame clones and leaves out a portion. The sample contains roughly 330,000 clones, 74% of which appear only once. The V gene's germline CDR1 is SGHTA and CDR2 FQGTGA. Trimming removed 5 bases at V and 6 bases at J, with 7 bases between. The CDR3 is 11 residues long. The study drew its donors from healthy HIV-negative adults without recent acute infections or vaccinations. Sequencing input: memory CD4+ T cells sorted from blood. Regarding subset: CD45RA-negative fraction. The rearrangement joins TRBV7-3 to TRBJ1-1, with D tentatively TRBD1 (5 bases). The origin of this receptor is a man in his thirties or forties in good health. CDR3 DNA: TGTGCCAGCAGCCAAGGGGCTGAAGCTTTCTTT. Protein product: CASSQGAEAFF.